A single sample is the source of the 8 T cell receptor beta chains below, sequenced in a study of T cell repertoires in cytomegalovirus infection. Each CDR3 protein is one row after TCRdb ran MiXCR on the reads. The sample has about 310,000 distinct CDR3 sequences; 20% to 25% are singletons. For these receptors, no antigen is known. The sample consisted of cultured PBMCs, taken from culture after CMV antigen stimulation. The receptors were gathered from a human donor in good health (CMV status not recorded). Some clones in this sample may be carry-over from other donors' samples.

The V gene is TRBV4-3, the J gene TRBJ2-3; D call uncertain. This CDR3 contains 14 residues. Germline assignment: CDR1 LGHNA and CDR2 YSLEER. Trimming removed 4 bases at V and 3 bases at J, with 11 bases between. The CDR3 spells CASSRRTGTDTQYF. For the CDR3, the DNA is TGCGCCAGCAGCCGACGAACCGGGACAGATACGCAGTATTTT.

The table lists this clonotype with many counts. The V call is TRBV2, the J call TRBJ1-5; D not certain. CDR1 is SNHLY and CDR2 is FYNNEI in the germline V gene. The CDR3 consists of 15 residues. V was cut by 4 bases and J by 4 bases, with 14 bases left in between. The chain's CDR3 is CASSALGLGNQPQHF. The CDR3 region has the DNA TGTGCCAGCAGTGCGTTAGGTTTGGGTAATCAGCCCCAGCATTTT.

This chain links TRBV27 with TRBJ2-7; 7 bases are a match to TRBD2. The CDR3 loop spans 15 amino acids. From germline, CDR1 is MNHEY and CDR2 SMNVEV (reference sequence). The V and J ends lost 2 bases and 2 bases, in that order; junction bases with no gene match: 6. The CDR3 region is CASSLAGEFTYEQYV. CDR3 sequence (DNA): TGTGCCAGCAGTTTAGCGGGAGAGTTCACCTACGAGCAGTACGTC.

CDR3 DNA: TGCGCCAGCAGCCAAGAGAAACTAGCGGGAGTAGACGAGCAGTACTTC. Translated, it gives CASSQEKLAGVDEQYF. This chain uses TRBV4-1 with TRBJ2-7, with 11 bases identical to TRBD2. The CDR3 runs to 16 residues. The germline V gene has CDR1 MGHRA and CDR2 YSYEKL. The V and J ends lost 0 bases and 5 bases, in that order; junction bases with no gene match: 6.

The chain links TRBV4-1 to TRBJ1-4; no reliable D call. CDR1 and CDR2 (germline): MGHRA, YSYEKL. This CDR3 has 12 residues. The germline V and J ends were trimmed by 8 bases and 8 bases, with 12 bases remaining between them. The CDR3 loop reads CASGQAGEKLFF. The CDR3 DNA reads as TGCGCCAGCGGGCAGGCCGGGGAAAAACTGTTTTTT.

This clonotype has just a few counts. CDR3 nucleotides: TGTGCCAGCAGCTTAGCGCTTCAGGGTCTTTATGAAAAACTGTTTTTT. It yields the protein CASSLALQGLYEKLFF. This chain connects TRBV7-8 to TRBJ1-4, with D possibly TRBD1 on 5 matching bases. The CDR3 is 16 residues long. Trimming removed 0 bases at V and 6 bases at J, with 14 bases between. From germline, CDR1 is SGHVS and CDR2 FQNEAQ.

The chain recombines TRBV7-6 with TRBJ2-1, with a possible D match to TRBD2 (6 bases). Germline values: CDR1 SGHVS, CDR2 FNYEAQ. This CDR3 comprises 13 residues. The germline V and J ends were trimmed by 5 bases and 5 bases, with 10 bases remaining between them. The CDR3 sequence: CASSHWGDNEQFF. DNA for the CDR3: TGTGCCAGCAGCCACTGGGGGGACAATGAGCAGTTCTTC.

This sequence joins TRBV11-3 and TRBJ2-1; TRBD1 matches 8 bases. This CDR3 comprises 17 residues. J lost 6 bases, V lost 5 bases, and 15 bases had no gene match. Germline V gives CDR1 SGHNT, CDR2 YENEEA. The CDR3 DNA reads as TGTGCCAGCAGCCCAGGGGTTCGGACAGGGTCTCGCAATGAGCAGTTCTTC. Encoded protein: CASSPGVRTGSRNEQFF.